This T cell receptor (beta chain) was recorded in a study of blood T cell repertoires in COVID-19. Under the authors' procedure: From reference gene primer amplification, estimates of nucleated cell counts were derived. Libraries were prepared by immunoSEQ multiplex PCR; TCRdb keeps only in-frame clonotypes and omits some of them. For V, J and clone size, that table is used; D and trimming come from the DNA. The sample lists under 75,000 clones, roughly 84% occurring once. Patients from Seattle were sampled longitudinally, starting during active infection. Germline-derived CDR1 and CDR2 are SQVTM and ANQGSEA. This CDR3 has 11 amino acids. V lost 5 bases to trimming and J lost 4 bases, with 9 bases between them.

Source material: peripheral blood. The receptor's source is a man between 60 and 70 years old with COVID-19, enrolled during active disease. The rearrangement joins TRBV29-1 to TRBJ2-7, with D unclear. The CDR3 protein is CSVSKEYEQYF. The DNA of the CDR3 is TGCAGCGTTAGTAAAGAGTACGAGCAGTACTTC.